Listed below are T cell receptor beta chains from one sample, sequenced in a study of shared clonotypes between healthy human individuals. TCRdb's table, derived via immunoSEQ multiplex PCR, lists solely in-frame clones and lacks some. Among about 1.5 million clones listed, under 99% were seen once. Specimen: naive CD4+ T cells sorted from blood. The origin of the receptors is a man aged 25 to 40 in good health. Both conserved end residues are part of each CDR3. A D gene is named only where the DNA matches it firmly. The size entry is marked missing in some rows and otherwise reads once, few, many or a size class.

d_gene	abundance	v_gene	j_gene	CDR3nt	CDR3aa
-	-	TRBV7-2	TRBJ1-2	TGTGCCAGCAGCTTACCATATATACAGGGCTACACCTTC	CASSLPYIQGYTF
-	-	TRBV19	TRBJ2-5	TGTGCCAGTAGTAGCAGGTACCAAGAGACCCAGTACTTC	CASSSRYQETQYF
TRBD2	-	TRBV5-1	TRBJ2-7	TGCGCCAGTTGCCGGGACTACCGCTACGAGCAGTACTTC	CASCRDYRYEQYF
-	-	TRBV7-3	TRBJ2-1	TGTGCCAGCAGCTTAGGGGGTGAGCAGTTCTTC	CASSLGGEQFF
-	-	TRBV9	TRBJ2-2	TGTGCCAGCAGCGTAGAAGGCGGGGATTTCACCGGGGAGCTGTTTTTT	CASSVEGGDFTGELFF
-	-	TRBV20-1	TRBJ1-2	TGCAGTGGGACGGATAACTATGGCTACACCTTC	CSGTDNYGYTF
TRBD2	-	TRBV5-1	TRBJ2-1	TGCGCCAGCAGCCAGGAGCGGGGTAGCTCCTACAATGAGCAGTTCTTC	CASSQERGSSYNEQFF
TRBD1	-	TRBV13	TRBJ1-2	TGTGCCAGCAGCCCCAGGGGACAGGGCTATGGCTACACCTTC	CASSPRGQGYGYTF
-	-	TRBV14	TRBJ2-1	TGTGCCAGCAAGTGCCGTTTCAGGGCGGGCCAAACCTACAATGAGCAGTTCTTC	CASKCRFRAGQTYNEQFF
-	-	TRBV9	TRBJ1-2	TGTGCCAGCAGCGTCCCTAAGGGCGGCTACACCTTC	CASSVPKGGYTF
-	-	TRBV11-2	TRBJ1-1	TGTGCCAGCAGCTTGGGGCCAGTGAACACTGAAGCTTTCTTT	CASSLGPVNTEAFF
-	-	TRBV11-2	TRBJ1-3	TGTGCCAGCAGCTTAGGCAGGGTTGCTGGAAACACCATATATTTT	CASSLGRVAGNTIYF
-	once	TRBV11-1	TRBJ2-1	TGTGCCAGCAGCTTAGACGGGCTACAGAGCTCCTACAATGAGCAGTTCTTC	CASSLDGLQSSYNEQFF
-	-	TRBV6-1	TRBJ2-3	TGTGCCAGCAGTGTCGGCGGCACAGATACGCAGTATTTT	CASSVGGTDTQYF
-	-	TRBV28	TRBJ1-1	TGTGCCAGCAGTTTCCTAAGATCCCATGAAGCTTTCTTT	CASSFLRSHEAFF
TRBD2	-	TRBV6-5	TRBJ2-7	TGTGCCAGCAGGGGACTAGCGGAGACCCCCTACGAGCAGTACTTC	CASRGLAETPYEQYF
-	-	TRBV7-3	TRBJ2-2	TGTGCCAGCAGCTCCACCCCGGGACCTCCGGGCACCGGGGAGCTGTTTTTT	CASSSTPGPPGTGELFF
-	-	TRBV2	TRBJ2-3	TGTGCCGGACACCAGGGTAACAACGCAGATACGCAGTATTTT	CAGHQGNNADTQYF
-	-	TRBV20-1	TRBJ2-5	TGCAGTGCTAGTGCAGAAGAGACCCAGTACTTC	CSASAEETQYF
-	-	TRBV28	TRBJ1-5	TGTGCCAGCGCGGACCCCTGGGGGCCCCAGCATTTT	CASADPWGPQHF
TRBD2	-	TRBV7-3	TRBJ2-3	TGTGCCAGCAGCTTATTGAGCGGGGCTAGCACAGATACGCAGTATTTT	CASSLLSGASTDTQYF
-	-	TRBV6-6	TRBJ2-2	TGTGCCAGCAGGGATGGGGGGTTAAACACCGGGGAGCTGTTTTTT	CASRDGGLNTGELFF
-	-	TRBV25-1	TRBJ2-5	TGTGCCAGCAGTGCCAAAGAACAAGAGACCCAGTACTTC	CASSAKEQETQYF
-	-	TRBV27	TRBJ1-2	TGTGCCAGTATGCCCCGAGGGAGAGATGGCTACACCTTC	CASMPRGRDGYTF
-	once	TRBV7-3	TRBJ1-2	TGTGCCAGCAGCTTAATCGTGGGGGTTGACTACACCTTC	CASSLIVGVDYTF
-	-	TRBV28	TRBJ2-5	TGTGCCAGCAGTTTAGCCCTGGGTTTCCCAGAGACCCAGTACTTC	CASSLALGFPETQYF
-	-	TRBV6-5	TRBJ2-3	TGTGCCAGCAGTTACTCGGGGCAAGGTACGCAGTATTTT	CASSYSGQGTQYF
-	-	TRBV5-6	TRBJ1-2	TGTGCCAGCAGCTTGTCATTCCAGGCCTATGGCTACACCTTC	CASSLSFQAYGYTF
TRBD2	-	TRBV5-6	TRBJ2-1	TGTGCCAGCAGCTTGGGCCTTCTAGCGGGAGGGCTTCGGCCCAATGAGCAGTTCTTC	CASSLGLLAGGLRPNEQFF
-	-	TRBV9	TRBJ2-2	TGTGCCAGCAGCAAACGCCACCAGTTACGGGGCGGAACCGGGGAGCTGTTTTTT	CASSKRHQLRGGTGELFF
-	once	TRBV6-6	TRBJ1-2	TGTGCCAGCAGTTACTCGGGGCTCATGGATGGCTACACCTTC	CASSYSGLMDGYTF
-	-	TRBV10-1	TRBJ2-3	TGCGCCAGCAGTGAGTCGTGGCAGCGCACAGATACGCAGTATTTT	CASSESWQRTDTQYF
TRBD1	-	TRBV7-9	TRBJ1-2	TGTGCCAGCAGTTCATCTTGGGGACAGGGGGAGTCCCTACTGGGCTACACCTTC	CASSSSWGQGESLLGYTF
-	-	TRBV19	TRBJ2-7	TGTGCCAGTAGTATAGGCTCAGGAATGAGCTACGAGCAGTACTTC	CASSIGSGMSYEQYF
-	-	TRBV18	TRBJ1-1	TGTGCCAGCTCACCACCGATTGGGCTTGGCAGGACAAACACTGAAGCTTTCTTT	CASSPPIGLGRTNTEAFF
TRBD2	-	TRBV9	TRBJ2-5	TGTGCCAGCAGCGTAGGGCCTAGCGGTGAGGCCCAGTACTTC	CASSVGPSGEAQYF
-	-	TRBV7-2	TRBJ1-3	TGTGCCAGCAGTTTAAGGACTGGGTCGGGAAACACCATATATTTT	CASSLRTGSGNTIYF